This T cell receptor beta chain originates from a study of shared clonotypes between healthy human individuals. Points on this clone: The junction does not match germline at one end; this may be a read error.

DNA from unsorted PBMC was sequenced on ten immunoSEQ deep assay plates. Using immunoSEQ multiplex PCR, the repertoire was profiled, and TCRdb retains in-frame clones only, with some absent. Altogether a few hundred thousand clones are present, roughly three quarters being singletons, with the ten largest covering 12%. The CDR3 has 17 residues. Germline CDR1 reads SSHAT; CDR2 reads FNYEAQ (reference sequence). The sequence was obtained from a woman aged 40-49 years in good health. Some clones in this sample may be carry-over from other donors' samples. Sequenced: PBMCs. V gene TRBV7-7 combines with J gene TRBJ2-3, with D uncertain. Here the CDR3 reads CASSSPCRPICTDTQYF. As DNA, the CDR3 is TGTGCTAGCAGTTCTCCTTGTAGACCCATTTGCACAGATACGCAGTATTTT. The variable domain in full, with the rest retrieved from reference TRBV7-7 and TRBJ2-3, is GAGVSQSPRYKVTKRGQDVTLRCDPISSHATLYWYQQALGQGPEFLTYFNYEAQPDKSGLPSDRFSAERPEGSISTLTIQRTEQRDSAMYRCASSSPCRPICTDTQYFGPGTRLTVL.